The 18 T cell receptor beta chains below all came from one sample that was sequenced in a study of blood T cell repertoires in COVID-19 (dated by TCRdb to the early 2020s). Library creation used the immunoSEQ multiplex PCR assay. TCRdb's version of the immuneACCESS table is confined to in-frame rearrangements and falls short of the full clone set. An unresolved V gene accounts for under half of the shortfall where checked; the remainder is of unknown origin. Across this sample there are 200,000 to 250,000 clones, with 82% seen only once. 5.2% of the sample comes from the top ten. The source material was peripheral blood. The origin of the receptors is a woman in her sixties or seventies with COVID-19, enrolled during active disease.

For the CDR3, the DNA is TGCGCCAGCAGCATAAAGACAGGGACCCACGAGCAGTACTTC. Its protein is CASSIKTGTHEQYF. This chain uses TRBV4-3 with TRBJ2-7; TRBD1 matches at 7 bases. Germline loops: CDR1 LGHNA, CDR2 YSLEER. V shed 5 bases, J shed 5 bases, and the junction held 9 bases outside the gene matches. This CDR3 has 14 amino acids.

The V call is TRBV7-2, the J call TRBJ1-6, with D maybe TRBD1 (5 bases). Germline-derived CDR1 and CDR2 are SGHTA and FQGNSA. Trimming pared 2 bases from V and 9 bases from J, leaving 11 bases between. This CDR3 region has 14 residues. CDR3 residues: CASSLIPGFSPLHF. The CDR3 nucleotides are TGTGCCAGCAGCTTAATTCCAGGGTTTTCACCCCTCCACTTT.

V gene TRBV9 combines with J gene TRBJ2-2, with 15 bases lining up with TRBD2. CDR3 length: 16 amino acids. Germline CDR1 SGDLS, CDR2 YYNGEE. The trim removed 3 bases at V and 5 bases at J, leaving 2 bases unmatched. The CDR3 loop reads CASSAGLAGGTGELFF. The DNA for the CDR3 is TGTGCCAGCAGCGCAGGACTAGCGGGAGGGACCGGGGAGCTGTTTTTT. Complete variable domain (other parts from reference TRBV9 and TRBJ2-2): DSGVTQTPKHLITATGQRVTLRCSPRSGDLSVYWYQQSLDQGLQFLIQYYNGEERAKGNILERFSAQQFPDLHSELNLSSLELGDSALYFCASSAGLAGGTGELFFGEGSRLTVL.

CDR3 residues: CASSVTSGRQETQYF. The CDR3 DNA follows: TGTGCCAGCAGTGTCACTAGCGGGAGGCAAGAGACCCAGTACTTC. The chain couples TRBV28 to TRBJ2-5; TRBD2 matches 12 bases. The germline gives CDR1 MDHEN, CDR2 SYDVKM. This CDR3 region has 15 residues. The V gene end was trimmed by 5 bases and the J gene end by 2 bases; junction bases not matched to a gene: 3.

This sequence joins TRBV5-6 and TRBJ1-1; D is undetermined. Germline CDR1 reads SGHDT; CDR2 reads YYEEEE. The V gene lost 1 base and the J gene lost 0 bases, with 10 bases spanning the gap. The CDR3 runs 15 residues. The CDR3 region has the DNA TGTGCCAGCAGCTTGCCAACAAGCGTGAACACTGAAGCTTTCTTT. The encoded protein is CASSLPTSVNTEAFF.

V is TRBV2 and J is TRBJ1-3; a weak D match, TRBD1 (6 bases). The V gene lost 6 bases and the J gene lost 0 bases, with 12 bases spanning the gap. In germline, CDR1 is SNHLY, CDR2 FYNNEI. This CDR3 spans 15 amino acids. The CDR3 DNA follows: TGTGCCAGCAGCGGGACATCCGACTCTGGAAACACCATATATTTT. It is translated as CASSGTSDSGNTIYF.

The V and J genes are TRBV7-2 and TRBJ2-7; tentative D call: TRBD2 (5 bases). Germline lookup yields CDR1 SGHTA and CDR2 FQGNSA. The CDR3 is made up of 15 amino acids. The V end was cut by 1 base, the J end by 3 bases, with 13 bases between. The DNA for the CDR3 is TGTGCCAGCAGCTTAGGTTCCCTGGGAGACTACGAGCAGTACTTC. It yields the protein CASSLGSLGDYEQYF. Full variable domain (missing parts from reference TRBV7-2 and TRBJ2-7): GAGVSQSPSNKVTEKGKDVELRCDPISGHTALYWYRQSLGQGLEFLIYFQGNSAPDKSGLPSDRFSAERTGGSVSTLTIQRTQQEDSAVYLCASSLGSLGDYEQYFGPGTRLTVT.

This clone was recorded a few times. The rearrangement uses TRBV5-8 and TRBJ2-5, with 7 positions matching TRBD1. V dropped 4 bases and J dropped 1; count of bases not matched to a gene: 4. Per the germline V gene, CDR1 is SGHTS and CDR2 is YDEGEE. The CDR3 covers 14 residues. CDR3 coding DNA: TGTGCCAGCAGCCAGGGACAGTCCCAAGAGACCCAGTACTTC. Translation: CASSQGQSQETQYF.

The chain is built from TRBV12-3 or TRBV12-4 and TRBJ2-7; D is uncertain. Trimming removed 3 bases from V and 8 bases from J, with 11 bases in between. CDR3 length equals 12 residues. The CDR3 sequence: CASSFVRTQQYF. The CDR3 DNA sequence: TGTGCCAGCAGTTTCGTGCGTACGCAGCAGTACTTC.

The chain uses TRBV30 and TRBJ1-6; 9 nucleotides agree with TRBD1. The CDR3 spans 15 residues. Germline loops: CDR1 GTSNPN, CDR2 SVGIG (reference sequence). Losses at the gene ends were 2 bases for V and 7 bases for J; bases not matched to a gene: 6. The CDR3 sequence is CAWSRGTGSNSPLHF. The CDR3 coding sequence is TGTGCCTGGAGTCGAGGGACAGGGTCAAATTCACCCCTCCACTTT.

The rearrangement uses TRBV27 and TRBJ1-4, with TRBD1 identical over 8 bases. Germline V gives CDR1 MNHEY, CDR2 SMNVEV (reference sequence). CDR3 length equals 15 residues. The trim removed 3 bases at V and 3 bases at J, leaving 3 bases unmatched. This chain's CDR3 is CASSLGQVANEKLFF. CDR3 bases: TGTGCCAGCAGTTTGGGACAGGTGGCTAATGAAAAACTGTTTTTT. Together with reference TRBV27 and TRBJ1-4, the CDR3 gives the full variable domain: EAQVTQNPRYLITVTGKKLTVTCSQNMNHEYMSWYRQDPGLGLRQIYYSMNVEVTDKGDVPEGYKVSRKEKRNFPLILESPSPNQTSLYFCASSLGQVANEKLFFGSGTQLSVL.

This clone was observed once. CDR3 in amino acids: CASSPRLSSGNTIYF. The CDR3 DNA is TGTGCCAGCAGCCCCCGACTGAGCTCTGGAAACACCATATATTTT. V is TRBV9 and J is TRBJ1-3, with no clear D. Trimming took 4 bases from V and 0 from J, leaving 11 bases between them. The CDR3 loop spans 15 amino acids. From germline, CDR1 is SGDLS and CDR2 YYNGEE.

The genes are TRBV7-8 and TRBJ1-6, with 8 bases matching TRBD1. V was pared by 1 base and J by 7 bases, with 9 bases of the junction left unmatched. There are 17 residues in the CDR3. Germline V gene sequence: CDR1 SGHVS, CDR2 FQNEAQ. The CDR3 DNA is TGTGCCAGCAGCTTAGGGTCGGCAGGGGGCTTAAATTCACCCCTCCACTTT. Its translation: CASSLGSAGGLNSPLHF.

This clone was observed a few times. CDR3 sequence (DNA): TGTGCCAGCAGCGCCGGGACAGGACCTCTCTACACTGAAGCTTTCTTT. Translation gives CASSAGTGPLYTEAFF. The chain links TRBV5-4 to TRBJ1-1; 8 nucleotides line up with TRBD1. The trim removed 4 bases at V and 3 bases at J, leaving 11 bases unmatched. The CDR3 is 16 residues long. CDR1 is SGHNT, CDR2 YYREEE, per germline (reference sequence).

This clone was observed once. In DNA, the CDR3 is TGTGCCAGCAGCTCCGGGACTAGAGATGCCGAGCAGTACTTC. Translated: CASSSGTRDAEQYF. The rearrangement joins TRBV9 to TRBJ2-7; 8 nucleotides line up with TRBD2. Trimming at V came to 4 bases and at J to 6 bases, leaving 9 bases not matched to a gene. The CDR3 length is 14 residues. Per the germline V gene, CDR1 is SGDLS and CDR2 is YYNGEE. Complete variable domain (other parts from reference TRBV9 and TRBJ2-7): DSGVTQTPKHLITATGQRVTLRCSPRSGDLSVYWYQQSLDQGLQFLIQYYNGEERAKGNILERFSAQQFPDLHSELNLSSLELGDSALYFCASSSGTRDAEQYFGPGTRLTVT.

The rearrangement links TRBV12-5 to TRBJ2-2, with TRBD1 identical over 9 bases. Germline V gene lookup returns CDR1 LGHNT and CDR2 FRNRAP. V shed 7 bases, J shed 4 bases, and the junction held 13 bases outside the gene matches. The CDR3 loop spans 17 amino acids. The CDR3 nucleotides are TGTGCTAGTGAACCCCTTTGGACAGGGGATGGCACCGGGGAGCTGTTTTTT. Protein product: CASEPLWTGDGTGELFF.

The V gene is TRBV9, the J gene TRBJ2-7; 14 bases are a match to TRBD2. CDR1 is SGDLS, CDR2 YYNGEE, per germline. This CDR3 has 15 amino acids. Trimming removed 3 bases from V and 3 bases from J; junction bases left unmatched: 2. CDR3 sequence: CASSEGTSGSYEQYF. The CDR3 coding sequence is TGTGCCAGCAGCGAGGGGACTAGCGGGAGCTACGAGCAGTACTTC. The full variable domain, rest sourced from reference TRBV9 and TRBJ2-7, is DSGVTQTPKHLITATGQRVTLRCSPRSGDLSVYWYQQSLDQGLQFLIQYYNGEERAKGNILERFSAQQFPDLHSELNLSSLELGDSALYFCASSEGTSGSYEQYFGPGTRLTVT.

The chain's CDR3 is CASSGRFYGYTF. DNA of the CDR3: TGTGCCAGCAGTGGGCGGTTCTATGGCTACACCTTC. The chain joins TRBV25-1 to TRBJ1-2; D is ambiguous. Per germline, CDR1 MGHDK and CDR2 SYGVNS. The CDR3 totals 12 residues. The V gene lost 4 bases and the J gene lost 4 bases, with 7 bases spanning the gap.